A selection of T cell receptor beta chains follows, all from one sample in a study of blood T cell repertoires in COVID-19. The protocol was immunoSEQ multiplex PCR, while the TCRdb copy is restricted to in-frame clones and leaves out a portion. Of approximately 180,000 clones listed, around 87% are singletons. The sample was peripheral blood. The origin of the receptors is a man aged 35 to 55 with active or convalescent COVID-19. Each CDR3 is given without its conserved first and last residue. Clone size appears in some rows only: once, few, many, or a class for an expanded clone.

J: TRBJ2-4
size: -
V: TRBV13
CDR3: ASSFGPTGGIQY

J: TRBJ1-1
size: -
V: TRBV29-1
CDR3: SVEGQSNTEAF

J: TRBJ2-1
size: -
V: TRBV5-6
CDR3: ASSQTGGGNEQF

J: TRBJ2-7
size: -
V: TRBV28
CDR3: ASSTLGGYEQY

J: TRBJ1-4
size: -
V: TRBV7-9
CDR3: ASSLPGTGGGEKLF

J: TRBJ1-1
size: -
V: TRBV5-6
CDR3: ASSLAGVRYTEAF

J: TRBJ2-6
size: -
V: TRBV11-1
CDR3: ASSPGGANVLT

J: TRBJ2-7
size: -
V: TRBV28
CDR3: ASSSPGQGRYEQY

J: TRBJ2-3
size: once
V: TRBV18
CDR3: ASSPSPGQGSPQY

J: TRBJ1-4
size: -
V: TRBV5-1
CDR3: ASSFTGTGQGNEKLF